This entry is about one T cell receptor beta chain. This record comes from a study of T cell changes during pregnancy in multiple sclerosis. The CDR3 runs to 14 residues. The V gene lost 6 bases and the J gene lost 0 bases, with 9 bases spanning the gap. Germline loops: CDR1 MNHEY, CDR2 SMNVEV (reference sequence). Measured with immunoSEQ multiplex PCR; TCRdb has only the in-frame clones, and not every one. The sample holds over 35,000 clones, about 89% seen once. This TCR was sampled from a female donor in good health, enrolled as a control in a pregnancy study. V usage is TRBV27 and J usage is TRBJ1-3; D ambiguous. The sequences come from CD4+ T cells from peripheral blood mononuclear cells, collected in the third trimester of pregnancy. As DNA, the CDR3 is TGTGCCAGCAGCCTTCACGGCTCTGGAAACACCATATATTTT. The encoded protein is CASSLHGSGNTIYF.